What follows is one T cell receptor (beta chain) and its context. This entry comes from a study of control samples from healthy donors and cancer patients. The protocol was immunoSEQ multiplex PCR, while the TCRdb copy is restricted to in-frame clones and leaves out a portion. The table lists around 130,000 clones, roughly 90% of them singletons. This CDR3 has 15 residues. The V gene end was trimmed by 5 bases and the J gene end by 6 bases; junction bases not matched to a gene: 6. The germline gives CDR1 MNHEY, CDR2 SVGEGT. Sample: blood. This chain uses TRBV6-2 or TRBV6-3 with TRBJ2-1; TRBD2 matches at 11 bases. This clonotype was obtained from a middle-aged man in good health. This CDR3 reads CASSLSGGALNEQFF. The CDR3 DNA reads TGTGCCAGCAGTCTTAGCGGGGGGGCCCTCAATGAGCAGTTCTTC.